The 19 T cell receptor beta chains below were found in one sample sequenced in a study of cytomegalovirus exposure and HLA in healthy donors. PCR amplification relied on 60 Vbeta primers (plus 13 Jbeta primers). Method: immunoSEQ multiplex PCR; TCRdb's copy keeps in-frame clones and lacks some. This table has roughly 120,000 clones, about 81% appearing once. Source material: PBMCs. These receptors all come from a middle-aged woman in good health and CMV-seropositive.

This rearrangement joins TRBV6-5 to TRBJ2-4; the D gene is possibly TRBD1 (6 bases). The V gene lost 2 bases and the J gene lost 6 bases, with 11 bases spanning the gap. This CDR3 comprises 14 residues. The V gene's germline CDR1 is MNHEY and CDR2 SVGAGI. The CDR3 nucleotides are TGTGCCAGCAGTTACCTACAGGGTGGAAACATTCAGTACTTC. Its protein product is CASSYLQGGNIQYF.

The V gene is TRBV10-3, the J gene TRBJ2-4; D might be TRBD1 (6 bases). The CDR3 consists of 17 residues. Per the germline V gene, CDR1 is ENHRY and CDR2 is SYGVKD. Trimming took 3 bases from V and 0 from J, leaving 15 bases between them. The CDR3 DNA reads as TGTGCCATCAGTGACTCCGGGACACAACTAGCCAAAAACATTCAGTACTTC. The encoded protein is CAISDSGTQLAKNIQYF.

This clone has just one count. This chain connects TRBV28 to TRBJ1-5; D may be TRBD1 (5 bases). The V gene's germline CDR1 is MDHEN and CDR2 SYDVKM. Trimming removed 3 bases from V and 6 bases from J, with 21 bases in between. The CDR3 totals 17 residues. CDR3 amino acids: CASSLRPSRQGGQPQHF. DNA for the CDR3: TGTGCCAGCAGTTTGCGCCCGAGTAGGCAGGGAGGTCAGCCCCAGCATTTT.

The V gene is TRBV30, the J gene TRBJ1-4; 9 positions agree with TRBD1. V shed 2 bases and J 8 bases; nucleotides not matched to a gene: 6. Germline-derived CDR1 and CDR2 are GTSNPN and SVGIG (reference sequence). CDR3 size: 14 residues. CDR3 protein: CAWSWTGASEKLFF. The DNA of the CDR3 is TGTGCCTGGAGTTGGACAGGGGCCTCCGAAAAACTGTTTTTT.

The chain combines TRBV5-1 with TRBJ2-5, with D tentatively TRBD2 (6 bases). The length of the CDR3 is 13 residues. Trimming pared 1 base from V and 5 bases from J, leaving 9 bases between. Germline V CDR1 and CDR2: SGHRS, YFSETQ. DNA of the CDR3: TGCGCCAGCAGCTTGACTAGCCGGGAGACCCAGTACTTC. Translated, it gives CASSLTSRETQYF.

V and J are TRBV10-2 and TRBJ2-1, with D possibly matching TRBD2 (6 bases). The germline V gene encodes CDR1 WSHSY and CDR2 SAAADI. The CDR3 is made up of 17 amino acids. Trimming took off 11 bases at V and 5 bases at J, with 28 bases between the two ends. CDR3: CAGGICAPNFAHNEQFF. In nucleotides, the CDR3 is TGCGCCGGGGGGATTTGCGCTCCCAATTTCGCACACAATGAGCAGTTCTTC.

This rearrangement joins TRBV5-1 to TRBJ2-5, with 7 bases fitting TRBD1. Germline V gene sequence: CDR1 SGHRS, CDR2 YFSETQ. CDR3 length: 14 residues. Germline trimming cut 0 bases from V and 3 bases from J; bases unmatched to any gene: 2. CDR3 in DNA: TGCGCCAGCAGCTTGGGTGACAGGGAAGAGACCCAGTACTTC. It yields the protein CASSLGDREETQYF.

A few counts support this clone. This rearrangement joins TRBV29-1 to TRBJ1-2; possible D gene TRBD1, 6 bases. Germline V lookup: CDR1 SQVTM, CDR2 ANQGSEA. CDR3 length equals 13 residues. Trimming removed 3 bases from V and 6 bases from J, with 14 bases in between. The CDR3 bases are TGCAGCGTTGACCTACAGGGAAAGGATGGCTACACCTTC. This translates into CSVDLQGKDGYTF.

The chain is built from TRBV7-8 and TRBJ2-7; 11 positions agree with TRBD2. J was trimmed by 5 bases and V by 5 bases; bases with no gene match: 8. Germline CDR1 and CDR2: SGHVS and FQNEAQ. The CDR3 covers 15 residues. CDR3 sequence: CASSPLAGGPDEQYF. The CDR3 DNA is TGTGCCAGCAGCCCGTTAGCGGGAGGGCCCGACGAGCAGTACTTC.

V usage is TRBV28 and J usage is TRBJ1-3, with D maybe TRBD1 (6 bases). Trimming removed 8 bases from V and 3 bases from J, with 17 bases in between. CDR3 length: 15 residues. Germline values: CDR1 MDHEN, CDR2 SYDVKM. CDR3 protein: CASEGGGLGGNTIYF. The CDR3 nucleotides are TGTGCCAGCGAGGGCGGGGGGCTCGGTGGAAACACCATATATTTT.

This chain connects TRBV19 to TRBJ2-7, with D possibly being TRBD1 (6 bases). In germline, CDR1 is LNHDA, CDR2 SQIVND (reference sequence). V dropped 5 bases and J dropped 7 bases, with 18 bases sitting between them. The CDR3 runs to 14 residues. The CDR3 region is CASSGGRSFREQYF. The DNA of the CDR3 is TGTGCCAGTAGTGGGGGCCGGAGCTTCCGGGAGCAGTACTTC.

The genes are TRBV18 and TRBJ2-7; 8 bases match TRBD2. The CDR3 is made up of 14 amino acids. Germline V gives CDR1 KGHSH, CDR2 LQKENI. The V segment lost 4 bases and the J segment 6 bases; nucleotides outside the gene matches: 8. The CDR3 spells CASSQAGVSPEQYF. CDR3 nucleotide sequence: TGTGCCAGCTCACAAGCGGGAGTTTCACCCGAGCAGTACTTC.

The rearrangement links TRBV30 to TRBJ2-7, with TRBD2 identical over 10 bases. The V gene end was trimmed by 2 bases and the J gene end by 4 bases; junction bases not matched to a gene: 5. The CDR3 is made up of 14 amino acids. CDR1 is GTSNPN, CDR2 SVGIG, per germline (reference sequence). The CDR3 spells CAWSIFSGGYEQYF. The CDR3 bases are TGTGCCTGGAGTATTTTTAGCGGGGGGTACGAGCAGTACTTC.

This sequence joins TRBV9 and TRBJ2-5; 7 nucleotides line up with TRBD1. Near its end, the DNA agrees better with TRBJ2-7, so the J call may be wrong. CDR1 SGDLS and CDR2 YYNGEE come from the germline V gene. The CDR3 is made up of 15 amino acids. CDR3 nucleotide sequence: TGTGCCAGCAGCGTAGGGGTGACAGGGTTCTACGAGCAGTACTTC. Protein sequence: CASSVGVTGFYEQYF.

V usage is TRBV2 and J usage is TRBJ1-3, with a tentative D call TRBD1 (6 bases). Germline V gene sequence: CDR1 SNHLY, CDR2 FYNNEI. V lost 5 bases and J 0 bases, leaving 8 bases between the germline ends. The CDR3 runs to 14 residues. In DNA, the CDR3 is TGTGCCAGCAGTACAGGGTTCTCTGGAAACACCATATATTTT. Translation: CASSTGFSGNTIYF.

CDR3 nucleotides: TGTGCCAGCAGTGCTCCAGCCGCGGGGGTAGGGGAAAAACTGTTTTTT. Its protein product is CASSAPAAGVGEKLFF. J is TRBJ1-4 and V is TRBV28; TRBD1 is a possible D gene (5 bases). V lost 5 bases, J lost 8 bases, and 21 bases lay in between. The CDR3 totals 16 residues. CDR1 is MDHEN, CDR2 SYDVKM, per germline.

The rearrangement joins TRBV29-1 to TRBJ2-3, with 9 bases identical to TRBD2. Germline V CDR1 and CDR2: SQVTM, ANQGSEA. V lost 7 bases, J lost 1 base, and 3 bases stayed unmatched. The CDR3 sequence is 13 residues long. The CDR3 loop is CSGRTSGTDTQYF. DNA for the CDR3: TGCAGCGGCCGGACTAGCGGCACAGATACGCAGTATTTT.

The chain is built from TRBV5-1 and TRBJ2-3; TRBD2 matches at 8 bases. The germline V gene has CDR1 SGHRS and CDR2 YFSETQ. CDR3 length: 15 residues. V shed 0 bases, J shed 4 bases, and the junction held 4 bases outside the gene matches. CDR3 DNA: TGCGCCAGCAGCTTGGGATTAGCGGGGTCAGATACGCAGTATTTT. As protein: CASSLGLAGSDTQYF.

V gene TRBV6-5 combines with J gene TRBJ2-3; possible D gene TRBD1, 5 bases. CDR1 and CDR2 from the germline V gene are MNHEY and SVGAGI. The ends were cut back, 4 bases at V and 7 bases at J, with 12 bases in the middle. This CDR3 has 13 residues. CDR3 DNA sequence: TGTGCCAGCAGTTCACGACAGACTTATACGCAGTATTTT. It encodes CASSSRQTYTQYF.